This is a list of T cell receptor beta chains from one sample in a study of PD-1 blockade in classical Hodgkin lymphoma. This table comes from immunoSEQ multiplex PCR, and its TCRdb copy is limited to in-frame clones, with some not included. The sample lists approximately 44,000 clones, approximately 80% occurring once. Here the sequenced sample was peripheral blood mononuclear cells (PBMCs), taken at baseline. The source is a human donor with classical Hodgkin lymphoma. The CDR3 runs from the conserved cysteine through the conserved F or W. Each record gives: CDR3 protein, J gene, D gene, V gene. D genes are given only for firm matches.

CATRDSQVHEQYF	TRBJ2-7	TRBD1	TRBV6-5
CASSMWGNEQFF	TRBJ2-1	NA	TRBV19
CASSEWAGPNTEAFF	TRBJ1-1	NA	TRBV25-1
CASSQYPDSSPLHF	TRBJ1-6	NA	TRBV14
CASSDHKGDYNEQFF	TRBJ2-1	NA	TRBV6-4
CASSLVQEGSTF	TRBJ1-1	NA	TRBV5-6
CASRFLEGAGGYTF	TRBJ1-2	TRBD1	TRBV27
CASSLDSNEQFF	TRBJ2-1	NA	TRBV7-3
CATSIDDYYGYTF	TRBJ1-2	NA	TRBV15
CASSLVPSGETQYF	TRBJ2-5	NA	TRBV11-2
CASRGMDSPLHF	TRBJ1-6	NA	TRBV5-1
CASSSGLGQETQYF	TRBJ2-5	TRBD2	TRBV6-5
CASSPQPGGYGYTF	TRBJ1-2	NA	TRBV4-2
CASSLQQTSGGTQYF	TRBJ2-5	NA	TRBV7-2
CASSSDSRNTGELFF	TRBJ2-2	NA	TRBV5-1
CAISSQGLDEQYF	TRBJ2-7	NA	TRBV10-3
CASSSLGQEREGYTGELFF	TRBJ2-2	TRBD2	TRBV7-2
CASSTLSYEQYF	TRBJ2-7	NA	TRBV5-6
CASSLWGRWGAFF	TRBJ1-1	NA	TRBV7-8